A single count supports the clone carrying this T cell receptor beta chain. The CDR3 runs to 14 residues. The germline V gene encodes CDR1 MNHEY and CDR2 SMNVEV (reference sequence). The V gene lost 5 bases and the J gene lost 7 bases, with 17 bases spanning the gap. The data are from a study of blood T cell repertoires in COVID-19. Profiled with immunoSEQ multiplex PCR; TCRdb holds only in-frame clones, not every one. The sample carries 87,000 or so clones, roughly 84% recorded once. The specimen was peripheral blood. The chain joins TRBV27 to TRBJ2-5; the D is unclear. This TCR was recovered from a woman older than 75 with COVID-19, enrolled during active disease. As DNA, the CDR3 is TGTGCCAGCAGTCCATCCCGCGTGTTTGGGACCCAGTACTTC. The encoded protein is CASSPSRVFGTQYF.